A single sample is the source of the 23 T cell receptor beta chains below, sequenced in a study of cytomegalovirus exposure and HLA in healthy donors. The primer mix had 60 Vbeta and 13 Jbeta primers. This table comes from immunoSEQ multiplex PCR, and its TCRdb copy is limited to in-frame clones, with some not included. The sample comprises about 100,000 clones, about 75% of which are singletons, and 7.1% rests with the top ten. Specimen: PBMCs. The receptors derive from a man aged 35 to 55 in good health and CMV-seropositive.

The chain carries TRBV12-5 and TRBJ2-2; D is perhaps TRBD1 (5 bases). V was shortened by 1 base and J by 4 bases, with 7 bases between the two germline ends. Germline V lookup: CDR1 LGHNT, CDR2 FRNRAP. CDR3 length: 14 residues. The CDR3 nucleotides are TGTGCTAGTGGTTTGGGGACATTCACCGGGGAGCTGTTTTTT. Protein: CASGLGTFTGELFF.

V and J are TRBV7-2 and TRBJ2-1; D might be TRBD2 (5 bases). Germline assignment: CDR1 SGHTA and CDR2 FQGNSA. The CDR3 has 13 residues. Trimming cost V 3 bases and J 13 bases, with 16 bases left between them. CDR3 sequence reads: CASSLEPTEEQFF. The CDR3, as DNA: TGTGCCAGCAGCTTGGAGCCAACGGAGGAACAGTTCTTC.

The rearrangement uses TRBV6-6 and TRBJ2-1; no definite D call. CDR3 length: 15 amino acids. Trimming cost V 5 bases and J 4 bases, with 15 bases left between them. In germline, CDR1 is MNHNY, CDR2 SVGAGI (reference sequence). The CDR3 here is CASSKADLVYNEQFF. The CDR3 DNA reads TGTGCCAGCAGTAAAGCTGACTTGGTGTACAATGAGCAGTTCTTC.

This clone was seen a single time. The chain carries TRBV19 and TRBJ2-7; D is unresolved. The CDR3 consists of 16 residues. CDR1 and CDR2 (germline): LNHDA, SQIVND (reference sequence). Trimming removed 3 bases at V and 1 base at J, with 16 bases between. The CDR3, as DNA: TGTGCCAGTAGTATGGTCCTGGCCACACCATCCTACGAGCAGTACTTC. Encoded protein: CASSMVLATPSYEQYF.

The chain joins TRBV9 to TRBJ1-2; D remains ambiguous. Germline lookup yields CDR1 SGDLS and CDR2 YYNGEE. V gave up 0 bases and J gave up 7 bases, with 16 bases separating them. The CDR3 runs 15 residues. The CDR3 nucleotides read TGTGCCAGCAGCGTAGATCGAGAGGGCAGGTTTGGCTACACCTTC. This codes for CASSVDREGRFGYTF.

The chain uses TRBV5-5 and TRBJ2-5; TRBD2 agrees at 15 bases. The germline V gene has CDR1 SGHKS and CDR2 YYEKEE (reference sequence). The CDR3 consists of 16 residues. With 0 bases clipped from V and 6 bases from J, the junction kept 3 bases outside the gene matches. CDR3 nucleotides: TGTGCCAGCAGCTTGGAGGGACTAGCGGGGGGAAAGACCCAGTACTTC. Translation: CASSLEGLAGGKTQYF.

The CDR3: CATAAGALLMYEQYF. Written as DNA, the CDR3 is TGTGCCACCGCAGCGGGGGCCTTGCTCATGTACGAGCAGTACTTC. This chain connects TRBV5-8 to TRBJ2-7; TRBD2 agrees at 8 bases. The CDR3 length is 15 residues. Trimming took 9 bases from V and 4 from J; bases not matched to a gene: 15. Germline CDR1 SGHTS, CDR2 YDEGEE.

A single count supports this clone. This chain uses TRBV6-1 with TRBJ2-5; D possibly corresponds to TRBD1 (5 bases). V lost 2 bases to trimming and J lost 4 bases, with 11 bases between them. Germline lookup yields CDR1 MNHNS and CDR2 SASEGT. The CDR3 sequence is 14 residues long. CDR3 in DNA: TGTGCCAGCAGTGAAATTCTGGGGCGAGAGACCCAGTACTTC. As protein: CASSEILGRETQYF.

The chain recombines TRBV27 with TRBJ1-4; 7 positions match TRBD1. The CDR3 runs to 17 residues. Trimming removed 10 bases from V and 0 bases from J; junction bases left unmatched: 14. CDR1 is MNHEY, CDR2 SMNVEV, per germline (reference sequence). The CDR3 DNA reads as TGTGCCACCCAAAGACAGGGCCCGTCTGCAACTAATGAAAAACTGTTTTTT. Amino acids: CATQRQGPSATNEKLFF.

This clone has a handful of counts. CDR3 nucleotides: TGTGCCAGCTCGGCAGGGGGCTCTGGAAACACCATATATTTT. Translating gives CASSAGGSGNTIYF. This chain joins TRBV18 and TRBJ1-3, with 7 bases aligning to TRBD1. Trimming cost V 6 bases and J 0 bases; bases outside gene matches: 2. Germline V gene sequence: CDR1 KGHSH, CDR2 LQKENI. The CDR3 spans 14 residues.

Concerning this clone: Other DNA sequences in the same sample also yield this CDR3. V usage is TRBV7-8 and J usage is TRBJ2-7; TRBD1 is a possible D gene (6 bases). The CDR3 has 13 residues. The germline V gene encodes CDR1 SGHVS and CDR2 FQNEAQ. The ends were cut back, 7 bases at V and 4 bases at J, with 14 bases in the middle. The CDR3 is CASKQGPAYEQYF. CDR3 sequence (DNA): TGTGCCAGCAAGCAGGGGCCGGCATACGAGCAGTACTTC.

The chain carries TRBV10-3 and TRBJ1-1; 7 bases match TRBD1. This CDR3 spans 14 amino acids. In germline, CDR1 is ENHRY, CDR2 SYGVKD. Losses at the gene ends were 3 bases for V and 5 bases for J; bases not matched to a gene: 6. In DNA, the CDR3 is TGTGCCATCAGTGACACCTCAGGGGGAACTGAAGCTTTCTTT. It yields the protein CAISDTSGGTEAFF.

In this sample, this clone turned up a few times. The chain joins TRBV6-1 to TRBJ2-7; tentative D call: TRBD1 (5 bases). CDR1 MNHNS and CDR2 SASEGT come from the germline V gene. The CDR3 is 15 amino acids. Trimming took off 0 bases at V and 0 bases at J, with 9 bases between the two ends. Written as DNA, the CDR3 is TGTGCCAGCAGTGAAGCGCAAGGGGTCTCCTACGAGCAGTACTTC. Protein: CASSEAQGVSYEQYF.

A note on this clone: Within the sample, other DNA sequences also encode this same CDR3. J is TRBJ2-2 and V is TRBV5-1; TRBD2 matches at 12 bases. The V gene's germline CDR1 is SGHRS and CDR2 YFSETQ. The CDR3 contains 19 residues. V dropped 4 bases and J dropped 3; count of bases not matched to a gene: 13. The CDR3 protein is CASSIGLAGTPADTGELFF. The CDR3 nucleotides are TGCGCCAGCAGCATAGGACTAGCGGGGACCCCGGCGGACACCGGGGAGCTGTTTTTT.

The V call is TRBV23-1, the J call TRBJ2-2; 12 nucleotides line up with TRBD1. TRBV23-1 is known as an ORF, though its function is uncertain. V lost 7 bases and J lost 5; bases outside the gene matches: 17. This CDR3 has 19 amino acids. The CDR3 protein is CASTLTGTGGGRLTGELFF. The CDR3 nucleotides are TGCGCCAGCACCCTCACCGGGACAGGGGGCGGAAGGTTGACCGGGGAGCTGTTTTTT.

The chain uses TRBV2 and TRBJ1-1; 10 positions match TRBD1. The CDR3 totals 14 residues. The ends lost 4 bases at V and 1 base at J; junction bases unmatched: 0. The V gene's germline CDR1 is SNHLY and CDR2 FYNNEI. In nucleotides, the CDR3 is TGTGCCAGCAGTGGACAGGGGGCGAACACTGAAGCTTTCTTT. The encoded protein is CASSGQGANTEAFF.

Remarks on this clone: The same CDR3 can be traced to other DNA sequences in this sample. CDR3 sequence (DNA): TGCGCCAGCAGCTTCGACGACTCTGTTACTCCGTTCTTC. Translating it yields CASSFDDSVTPFF. V is TRBV5-1 and J is TRBJ2-1, with unresolved D. The CDR3 spans 13 residues. V lost 2 bases and J lost 15, with 18 bases in between. CDR1 is SGHRS and CDR2 is YFSETQ in the germline V gene. Filled out from reference TRBV5-1 and TRBJ2-1, the complete variable domain reads KAGVTQTPRYLIKTRGQQVTLSCSPISGHRSVSWYQQTPGQGLQFLFEYFSETQRNKGNFPGRFSGRQFSNSRSEMNVSTLELGDSALYLCASSFDDSVTPFFGPGTRLTVL.

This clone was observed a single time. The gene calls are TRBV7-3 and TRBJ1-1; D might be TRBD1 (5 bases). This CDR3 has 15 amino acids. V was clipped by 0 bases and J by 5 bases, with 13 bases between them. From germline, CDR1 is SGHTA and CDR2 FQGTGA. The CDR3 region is CASSLTGGLATEAFF. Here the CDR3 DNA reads TGTGCCAGCAGCTTAACGGGGGGGTTGGCGACTGAAGCTTTCTTT.

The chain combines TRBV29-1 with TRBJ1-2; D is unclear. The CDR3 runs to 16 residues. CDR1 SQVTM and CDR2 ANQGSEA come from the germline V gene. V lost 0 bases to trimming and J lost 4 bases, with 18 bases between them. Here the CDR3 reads CSVEDPAPPDSYGYTF. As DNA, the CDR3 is TGCAGCGTTGAAGATCCGGCCCCTCCTGACTCCTATGGCTACACCTTC.

CDR3 amino acids: CASSTATNEKLFF. CDR3 nucleotides: TGCGCCAGCAGTACAGCAACTAATGAAAAACTGTTTTTT. This chain joins TRBV5-1 and TRBJ1-4; D is unresolved. There are 13 residues in the CDR3. V lost 5 bases to trimming and J lost 0 bases, with 5 bases between them. CDR1 SGHRS and CDR2 YFSETQ come from the germline V gene.

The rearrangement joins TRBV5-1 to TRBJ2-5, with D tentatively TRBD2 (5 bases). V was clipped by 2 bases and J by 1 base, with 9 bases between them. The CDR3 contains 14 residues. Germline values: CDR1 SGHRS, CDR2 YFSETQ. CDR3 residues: CASSLSSPQETQYF. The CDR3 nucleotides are TGCGCCAGCAGCTTATCTAGCCCCCAAGAGACCCAGTACTTC.

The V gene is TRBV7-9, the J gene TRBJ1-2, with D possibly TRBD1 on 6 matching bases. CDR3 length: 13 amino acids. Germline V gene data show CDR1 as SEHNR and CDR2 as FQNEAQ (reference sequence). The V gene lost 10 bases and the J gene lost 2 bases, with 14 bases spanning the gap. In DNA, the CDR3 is TGTGCCATCAGGACAGCCGCCAACTATGGCTACACCTTC. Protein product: CAIRTAANYGYTF. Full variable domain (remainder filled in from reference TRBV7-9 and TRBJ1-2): DTGVSQNPRHKITKRGQNVTFRCDPISEHNRLYWYRQTLGQGPEFLTYFQNEAQLEKSRLLSDRFSAERPKGSFSTLEIQRTEQGDSAMYLCAIRTAANYGYTFGSGTRLTVV.

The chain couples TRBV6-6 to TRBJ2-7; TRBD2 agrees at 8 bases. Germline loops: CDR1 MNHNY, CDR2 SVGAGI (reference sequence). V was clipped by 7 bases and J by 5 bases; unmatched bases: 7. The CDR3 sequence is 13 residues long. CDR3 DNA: TGTGCCAGCACCCCACGGGGGGGCCACGAGCAGTACTTC. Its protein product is CASTPRGGHEQYF.